This T cell receptor beta chain was profiled in a study of shared clonotypes between healthy human individuals. Study at large: For every donor, three CD4 naive, three CD4 memory, two CD8 naive and one CD8 memory plates were used.

The CDR3 is 17 amino acids. Germline loops: CDR1 SGHTA, CDR2 FQGTGA. Trimming left V 0 bases short and J 0 bases short, with 13 bases between. To note about this clone: The antigen is unknown.

Study-level results: Clonotypes that were shared across four donors made up around 5.5% of naive CD4 clonotypes. The study's rarefaction showed incomplete sorted-subset sequencing despite large depth.

Here immunoSEQ multiplex PCR was the method, and the copy in TCRdb shows in-frame clones only, minus some. The data show about 690,000 clones, 90% seen once. Healthy HIV-negative adults without recent acute infections or vaccinations served as donors. The clonotype originates from a man between 18 and 29 years old in good health. Some clones in this sample may be carry-over from other donors' samples. Specimen: memory CD8+ T cells from PBMCs. The subset here: CD45RO+ cells pooled with CCR7-negative TemRA cells. The rearrangement uses TRBV7-3 and TRBJ2-3; no clear D gene. CDR3 loop: CASSLTGSLLSTDTQYF. The DNA of the CDR3 is TGTGCCAGCAGCTTAACGGGATCCTTATTGAGCACAGATACGCAGTATTTT. Combining the CDR3 with reference TRBV7-3 and TRBJ2-3 gives the whole variable domain GAGVSQTPSNKVTEKGKYVELRCDPISGHTALYWYRQSLGQGPEFLIYFQGTGAADDSGLPNDRFFAVRPEGSVSTLKIQRTERGDSAVYLCASSLTGSLLSTDTQYFGPGTRLTVL.